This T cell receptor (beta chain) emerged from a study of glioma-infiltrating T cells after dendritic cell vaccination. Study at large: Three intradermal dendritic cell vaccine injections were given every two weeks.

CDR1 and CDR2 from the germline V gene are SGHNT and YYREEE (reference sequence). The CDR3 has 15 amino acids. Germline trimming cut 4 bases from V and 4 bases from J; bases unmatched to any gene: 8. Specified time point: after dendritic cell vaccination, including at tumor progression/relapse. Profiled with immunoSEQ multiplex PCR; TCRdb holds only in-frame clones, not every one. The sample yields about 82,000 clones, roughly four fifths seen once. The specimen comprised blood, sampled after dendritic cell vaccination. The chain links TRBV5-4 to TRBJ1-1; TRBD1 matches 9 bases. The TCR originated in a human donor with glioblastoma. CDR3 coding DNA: TGTGCCAGCAGCACCCGGACAGGGGAGACCACTGAAGCTTTCTTT. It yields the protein CASSTRTGETTEAFF.